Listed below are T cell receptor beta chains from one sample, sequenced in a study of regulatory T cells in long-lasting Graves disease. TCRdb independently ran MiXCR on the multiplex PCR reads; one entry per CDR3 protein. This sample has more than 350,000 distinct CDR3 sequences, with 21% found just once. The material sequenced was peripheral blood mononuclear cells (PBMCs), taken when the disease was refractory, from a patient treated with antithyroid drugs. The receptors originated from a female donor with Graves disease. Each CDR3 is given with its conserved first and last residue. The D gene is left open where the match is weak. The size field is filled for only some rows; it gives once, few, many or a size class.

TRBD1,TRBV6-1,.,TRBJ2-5,TGTGCCAGCAGTGATCTGACAGGGCCCTCTTACCAAGAGACCCAGTACTTC,CASSDLTGPSYQETQYF
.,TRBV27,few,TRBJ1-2,TGTGCCAGCGGCCTGGGGGGGGCGAACTATGGCTACACCTTC,CASGLGGANYGYTF
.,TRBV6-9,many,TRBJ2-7,TGTGCCAGCAGTTATACACTACTGAGTCATTGGTTCGACGAGCAGTACTTC,CASSYTLLSHWFDEQYF
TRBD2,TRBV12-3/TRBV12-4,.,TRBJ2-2,TGTGCCAGCAGTTCGAGTAGCGGGAGTGGTGGGGAGCTGTTTTTT,CASSSSSGSGGELFF
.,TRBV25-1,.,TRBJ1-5,TGTGCCAGCAGTGAAGAAGATTACTATCAGCCCCAGCATTTT,CASSEEDYYQPQHF
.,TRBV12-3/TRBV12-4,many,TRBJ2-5,TGTGCCAGCAGTTTAGTAGGCGCTCATGAGACCCAGTACTTC,CASSLVGAHETQYF
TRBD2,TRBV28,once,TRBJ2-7,TGTGCCAGCAGTTTCCAGGGAGGGCCCCACGAGCAGTACTTC,CASSFQGGPHEQYF
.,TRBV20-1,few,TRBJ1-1,TGCAGTGCTAGAGTAGGCGTCGGCACTGAAGCTTTCTTT,CSARVGVGTEAFF
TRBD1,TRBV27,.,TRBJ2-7,TGTGCCACCAGTTGGGGACAGACTCAACGGCTCTACGAGCAGTACTTC,CATSWGQTQRLYEQYF
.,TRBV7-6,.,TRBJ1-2,TGTGCCAGCAGCTTAAAACCCGATCTCGACCTGATTATGGATGGCTACACCTTC,CASSLKPDLDLIMDGYTF
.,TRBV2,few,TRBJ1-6,TGTGCCAGCAAGGAGGATTCACCCCTCCACTTT,CASKEDSPLHF
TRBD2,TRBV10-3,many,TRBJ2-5,TGTGCCATCGCTGAGCGGCAGGGACTAGTTGAGACCCAGTACTTC,CAIAERQGLVETQYF
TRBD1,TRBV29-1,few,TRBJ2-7,TGCAGCGTTATACAGGGGGCCCCCTACGAGCAGTACTTC,CSVIQGAPYEQYF
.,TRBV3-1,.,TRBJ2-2,TGTGCTTTTGGAGACTGGTGCAGGGGGGCTACCACCGGGGAGCTGTTTTTT,CAFGDWCRGATTGELFF
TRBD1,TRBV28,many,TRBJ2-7,TGTGCCAGCAGTTTAGTCAGGGGGTTGTACGAGCAGTACTTC,CASSLVRGLYEQYF
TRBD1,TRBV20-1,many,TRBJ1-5,TGCAGTGCTAGAGATCTACGGACAGGGGATAATCAGCCCCAGCATTTT,CSARDLRTGDNQPQHF
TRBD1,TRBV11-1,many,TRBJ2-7,TGTGCCAGCAGCCTGACAGGGTCCCTCTACGAGCAGTACTTC,CASSLTGSLYEQYF
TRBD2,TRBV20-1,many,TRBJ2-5,TGCAGTGCTAGAGTCGGGAGGAGTGCCCAAGAGACCCAGTACTTC,CSARVGRSAQETQYF
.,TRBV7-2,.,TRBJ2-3,TGTGCCAGCAGCTCGCTCGGGGAATGGCAGTATTTT,CASSSLGEWQYF
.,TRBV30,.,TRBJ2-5,TGTGCCTGGAGCGGGCCTGAAGGGACCCAGTACTTC,CAWSGPEGTQYF
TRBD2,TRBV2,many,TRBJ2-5,TGTGCCAGCAGAAAGGGACTAGATGACGAGACCCAGTACTTC,CASRKGLDDETQYF
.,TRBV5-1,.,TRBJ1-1,TGCGCCAGCAGCCCGGAGGTCGCAGCCCTCTGGGGCACTGAAGCTTTCTTT,CASSPEVAALWGTEAFF
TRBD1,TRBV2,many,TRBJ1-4,TGTGCCAGCAGACCCGGGACAGGGGCAACTAATGAAAAACTGTTTTTT,CASRPGTGATNEKLFF
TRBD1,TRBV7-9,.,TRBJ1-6,TGTGCCAGCAGCTTGTCCGGGACAGGGGGTTCACCCCTCCACTTT,CASSLSGTGGSPLHF
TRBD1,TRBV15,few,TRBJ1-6,TGTGCCACCGCGCGCCGGGACAGGGCCTATTTGACACCCCTCCACTTT,CATARRDRAYLTPLHF
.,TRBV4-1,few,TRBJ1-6,TGCGCCAGCAGCCAAGCACAGGAGTATAATTCACCCCTCCACTTT,CASSQAQEYNSPLHF
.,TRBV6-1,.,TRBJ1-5,TGTGCCAGCAGCGCAAGGACAAGGGACAATCAGCCCCAGCATTTT,CASSARTRDNQPQHF
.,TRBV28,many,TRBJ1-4,TGTGCCAGCGGGGGGCCGGGTTCGGGGAATGAAAAACTGTTTTTT,CASGGPGSGNEKLFF
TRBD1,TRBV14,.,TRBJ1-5,TGTGCCAGCAGTCCTGACACTAAGGGGGGACAGGGGATAGGCAATCAGCCCCAGCATTTT,CASSPDTKGGQGIGNQPQHF
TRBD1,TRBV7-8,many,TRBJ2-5,TGTGCCAGCAGCTTAGGCGACAGGGGACGGGCGAGAGAGACCCAGTACTTC,CASSLGDRGRARETQYF
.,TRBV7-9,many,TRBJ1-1,TGTGCCAGCAGCCAGACAGGCGACACTGAAGCTTTCTTT,CASSQTGDTEAFF
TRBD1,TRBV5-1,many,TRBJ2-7,TGTGCCAGCAGCTTGATGACAGGGTCCTACGAGCAGTACTTC,CASSLMTGSYEQYF
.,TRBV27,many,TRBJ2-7,TGTGCCAGCAGTTTTATGGGGGGGGGCAAGGGCGTCTACGAGCAGTACTTC,CASSFMGGGKGVYEQYF
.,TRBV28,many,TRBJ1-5,TGTGCCAGCAGCCGGGGGGGGCTTAGCAATCAGCCCCAGCATTTT,CASSRGGLSNQPQHF
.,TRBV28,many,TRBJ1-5,TGTGCCAGCAAGCAGACGAGTCAGCCCCAGCATTTT,CASKQTSQPQHF
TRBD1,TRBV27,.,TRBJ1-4,TGTGCCAGCAGCCAGGGACAGTTCCTAGGGAGACTGTTTTTT,CASSQGQFLGRLFF
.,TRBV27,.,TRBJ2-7,TGTGCCAGCAGCCGCTACAGCGGGACAAACTGCGAGCAGTACTTC,CASSRYSGTNCEQYF
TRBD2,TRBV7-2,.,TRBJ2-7,TGTGCCAGCAGCGACGGACTAGCGGATTACTACGAGCAGTACTTC,CASSDGLADYYEQYF
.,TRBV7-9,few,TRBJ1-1,TGTGCCAGCAGACCAGCCCTGGGCGCTATGAACACTGAAGCTTTCTTT,CASRPALGAMNTEAFF
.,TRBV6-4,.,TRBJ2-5,TGTGCCAGCAGTGACACGGGGCAGATAGGGGAGACCCAGTACTTC,CASSDTGQIGETQYF
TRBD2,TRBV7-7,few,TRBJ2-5,TGTGCTAGCAGCTTACATAGCGGGGACCAAGAGACCCAGTACTTC,CASSLHSGDQETQYF
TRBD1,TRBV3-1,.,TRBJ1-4,TGTGCCAGCACCTTTCTGGACAGGGTCAATGAAAAACTGTTTTTT,CASTFLDRVNEKLFF
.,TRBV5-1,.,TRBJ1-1,TGCGCCAGCAGCTTGGACGGACAGCCCATGAACACTGAAGCTTTCTTT,CASSLDGQPMNTEAFF
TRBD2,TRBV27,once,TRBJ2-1,TGTGCCAGCAGTTTCGGGACTAGCCCAGGAAATGAGCAGTTCTTC,CASSFGTSPGNEQFF
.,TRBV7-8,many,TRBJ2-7,TGTGCCAGCACCCTGGCGGGGTCGAAGACCTACGAGCAGTACTTC,CASTLAGSKTYEQYF
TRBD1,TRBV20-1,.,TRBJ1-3,TGCAGCGCCGCTAGAGGGACAGCTGGAAACACCATATATTTT,CSAARGTAGNTIYF
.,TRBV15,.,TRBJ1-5,TGTGCCACCAGCAGGTTGGGGAGGGACGAACAGCCCCAGCATTTT,CATSRLGRDEQPQHF
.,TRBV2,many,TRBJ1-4,TGTGCCAGCAACGCCGGGACCGTAGGTGGAAAACTGTTTTTT,CASNAGTVGGKLFF
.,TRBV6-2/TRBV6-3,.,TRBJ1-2,TGTGCCAGCAGTTTGGCCGGCGATGACTACACCTTC,CASSLAGDDYTF
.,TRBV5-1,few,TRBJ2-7,TGCGCCAGCAGCCCGGACGGCACCGTCCACGAGCAGTACTTC,CASSPDGTVHEQYF